The source of this TCR beta chain is a study of blood T cell repertoires in COVID-19. About the research overall: Researchers got acute and convalescent COVID-19 samples from the United States, Italy and Spain. The cDNA or gDNA used as material had been derived from T cells, B-cell-depleted T cells, or PBMCs.

Repertoires were generated with immunoSEQ multiplex PCR, while TCRdb's copy carries only in-frame clones and drops some. The table records around 300,000 clones, under 90% of them present only once. There are 13 residues in the CDR3. The germline V gene has CDR1 SGDLS and CDR2 YYNGEE. V lost 4 bases and J lost 7; bases outside the gene matches: 5. This clonotype was sampled from a middle-aged woman who had recovered from COVID-19. The source material was peripheral blood. The chain uses TRBV9 and TRBJ1-1; 9 nucleotides align to TRBD1. The CDR3 reads CASSTQDRGEAFF. The CDR3 coding sequence is TGTGCCAGCAGCACACAGGACAGGGGTGAAGCTTTCTTT.